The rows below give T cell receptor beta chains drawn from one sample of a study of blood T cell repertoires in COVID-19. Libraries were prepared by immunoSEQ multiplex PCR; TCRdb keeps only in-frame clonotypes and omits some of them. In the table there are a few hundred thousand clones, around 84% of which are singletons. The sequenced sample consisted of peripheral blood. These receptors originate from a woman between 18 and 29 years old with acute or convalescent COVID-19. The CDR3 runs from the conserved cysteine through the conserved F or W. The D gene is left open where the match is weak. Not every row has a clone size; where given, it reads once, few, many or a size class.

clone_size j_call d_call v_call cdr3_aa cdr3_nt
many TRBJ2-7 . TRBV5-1 CASSLAFSSYEQYF TGCGCCAGCAGCTTGGCCTTCAGCTCCTACGAGCAGTACTTC
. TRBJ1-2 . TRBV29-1 CSVEGSGGNGYTF TGCAGCGTTGAAGGTTCGGGGGGGAATGGCTACACCTTC
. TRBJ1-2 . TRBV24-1 CATSALPGGQEGYTF TGTGCCACCAGTGCCTTACCGGGGGGTCAAGAGGGCTACACCTTC
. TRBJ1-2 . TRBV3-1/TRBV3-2 CASSQRAANYGYTF TGTGCCAGCAGCCAAAGAGCGGCTAACTATGGCTACACCTTC
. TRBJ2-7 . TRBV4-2 CASSQVGGAFEQYF TGTGCCAGCAGCCAAGTTGGGGGGGCCTTCGAGCAGTACTTC
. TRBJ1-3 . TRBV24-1 CATSDFWQEHSGNTIYF TGTGCCACCAGTGATTTTTGGCAGGAACATTCTGGAAACACCATATATTTT
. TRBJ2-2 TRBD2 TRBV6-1 CASSEGLNTGELFF TGTGCCAGCAGTGAGGGACTAAACACCGGGGAGCTGTTTTTT
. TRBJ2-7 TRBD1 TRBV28 CASSRWGGGTGTGGGEQYF TGTGCCAGCAGCCGGTGGGGCGGGGGAACCGGGACAGGGGGCGGCGAGCAGTACTTC
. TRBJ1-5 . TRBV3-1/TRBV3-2 CASSPREGSNQPQHF TGTGCCAGCAGCCCGAGGGAGGGGAGCAATCAGCCCCAGCATTTT
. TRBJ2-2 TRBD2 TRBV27 CASSLLSAGLAGGLGELFF TGTGCCAGCAGTTTATTAAGCGCGGGACTAGCGGGAGGCCTCGGGGAGCTGTTTTTT
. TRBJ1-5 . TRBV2 CASSGDDSGGPQHF TGTGCCAGCAGTGGAGACGACTCCGGGGGGCCCCAGCATTTT
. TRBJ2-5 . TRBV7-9 CASSLVVGGETQYF TGTGCCAGCAGCTTAGTTGTGGGAGGAGAGACCCAGTACTTC
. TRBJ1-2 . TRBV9 CASSVATAAGYTF TGTGCCAGCAGCGTAGCTACGGCGGCCGGCTACACCTTC
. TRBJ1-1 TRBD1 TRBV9 CASSPQVGQEAFF TGTGCCAGCAGCCCGCAGGTGGGACAGGAGGCTTTCTTT
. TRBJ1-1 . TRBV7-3 CASSTRDYTEAFF TGTGCCAGCAGCACACGGGACTACACTGAAGCTTTCTTT
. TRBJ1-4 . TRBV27 CATTTGGEKLFF TGTGCCACAACAACCGGGGGGGAAAAACTGTTTTTT
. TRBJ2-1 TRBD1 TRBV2 CASRPTGSGWNEQFF TGTGCCAGCAGACCGACAGGGTCAGGGTGGAATGAGCAGTTCTTC
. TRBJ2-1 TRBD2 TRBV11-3 CASSPSGRSYNEQFF TGTGCCAGCAGCCCTAGCGGGAGGTCCTACAATGAGCAGTTCTTC
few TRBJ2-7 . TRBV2 CASRIAVGDSRFSYEQYF TGTGCCAGCAGGATCGCGGTGGGGGACTCCAGATTCTCATACGAGCAGTACTTC
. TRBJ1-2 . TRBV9 CASSVEILPAGYTF TGTGCCAGCAGCGTAGAAATCTTGCCCGCGGGCTACACCTTC
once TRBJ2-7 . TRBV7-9 CASSLDRGGPYEQYF TGTGCCAGCAGCTTGGATAGGGGTGGCCCCTACGAGCAGTACTTC
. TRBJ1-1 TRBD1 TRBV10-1 CASSEGTARTEAFF TGCGCCAGCAGTGAAGGGACAGCGAGGACTGAAGCTTTCTTT
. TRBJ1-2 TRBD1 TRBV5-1 CASSLGTGGGYTF TGCGCCAGCAGCTTGGGGACAGGGGGTGGCTACACCTTC
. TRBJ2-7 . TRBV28 CASSLLAVPYEQYF TGTGCCAGCAGCTTGTTGGCCGTTCCCTACGAGCAGTACTTC
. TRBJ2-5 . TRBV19 CASRPDEEETQYF TGTGCCAGTAGACCAGACGAGGAAGAGACCCAGTACTTC
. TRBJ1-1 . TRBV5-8 CASSLMGRGTEAFF TGTGCCAGCAGCTTGATGGGAAGGGGGACTGAAGCTTTCTTT
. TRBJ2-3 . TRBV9 CASSSSTDTQYF TGTGCCAGCAGTAGCAGCACAGATACGCAGTATTTT
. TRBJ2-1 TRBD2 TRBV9 CASSVERSGSGYNEQFF TGTGCCAGCAGCGTAGAAAGGAGCGGGAGTGGGTACAATGAGCAGTTCTTC
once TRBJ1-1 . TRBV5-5 CASSKQGSAEAFF TGTGCCAGCAGCAAACAGGGCTCGGCTGAAGCTTTCTTT
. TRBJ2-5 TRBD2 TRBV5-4 CASSLDLAGGPETQYF TGTGCCAGCAGCTTGGATCTAGCGGGGGGGCCAGAGACCCAGTACTTC
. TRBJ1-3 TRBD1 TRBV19 CASSVTGGVENTIYF TGTGCCAGTAGTGTGACAGGGGGCGTAGAAAACACCATATATTTT